This record concerns one T cell receptor (beta chain) sequence. With 60 Vbeta and 13 Jbeta primers, the PCR was carried out. Measured with immunoSEQ multiplex PCR; TCRdb has only the in-frame clones, and not every one. The sample lists around 150,000 clones, about 70% occurring once. Germline loops: CDR1 SGHRS, CDR2 YFSETQ. Between the trimmed V and J ends, which lost 4 bases and 5 bases, there was a span of 16 bases. The CDR3 sequence is 15 residues long. The record originates from a study of cytomegalovirus exposure and HLA in healthy donors. This TCR was recovered from a middle-aged woman in good health and CMV-seropositive. The sequencing input was PBMCs. The genes are TRBV5-1 and TRBJ2-1; TRBD1 might be the D (6 bases). In nucleotides, the CDR3 is TGCGCCAGCAGCGGTGACAGGTCTGCTCACAATGAGCAGTTCTTC. Encoded protein: CASSGDRSAHNEQFF.